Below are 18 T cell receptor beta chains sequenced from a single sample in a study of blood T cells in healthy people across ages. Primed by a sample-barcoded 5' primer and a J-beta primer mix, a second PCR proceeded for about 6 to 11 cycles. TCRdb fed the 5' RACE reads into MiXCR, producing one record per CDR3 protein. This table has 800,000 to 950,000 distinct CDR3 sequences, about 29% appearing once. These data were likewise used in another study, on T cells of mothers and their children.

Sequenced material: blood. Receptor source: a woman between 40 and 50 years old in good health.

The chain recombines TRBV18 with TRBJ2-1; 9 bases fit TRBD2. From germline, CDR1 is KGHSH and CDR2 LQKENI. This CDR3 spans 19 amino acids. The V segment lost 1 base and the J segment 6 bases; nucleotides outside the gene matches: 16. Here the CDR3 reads CASSPLAGVNNRARNEQFF. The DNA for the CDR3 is TGTGCCAGCTCACCACTAGCGGGGGTCAACAATAGGGCCCGCAATGAGCAGTTCTTC.

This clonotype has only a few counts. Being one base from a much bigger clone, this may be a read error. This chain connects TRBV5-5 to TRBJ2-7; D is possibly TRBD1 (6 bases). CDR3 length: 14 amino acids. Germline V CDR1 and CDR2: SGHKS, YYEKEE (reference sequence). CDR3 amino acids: CAGSLWLGANEQYF. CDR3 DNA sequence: TGTGCCGGCAGCTTGTGGCTGGGGGCCAACGAGCAGTACTTC.

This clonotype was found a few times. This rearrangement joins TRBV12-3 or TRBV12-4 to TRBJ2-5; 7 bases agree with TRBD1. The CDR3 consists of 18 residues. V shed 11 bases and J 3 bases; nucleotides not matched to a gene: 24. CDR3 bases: TGTGCCGGCACCCCCAACAGGGGAGCCGCCCGATGGAAAGAGACCCAGTACTTC. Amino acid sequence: CAGTPNRGAARWKETQYF.

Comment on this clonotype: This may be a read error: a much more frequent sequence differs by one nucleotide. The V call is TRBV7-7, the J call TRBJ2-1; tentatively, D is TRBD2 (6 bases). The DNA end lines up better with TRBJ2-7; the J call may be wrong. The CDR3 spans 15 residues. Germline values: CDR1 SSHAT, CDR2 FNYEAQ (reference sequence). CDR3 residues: CASSWDGSSYNEQYF. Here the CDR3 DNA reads TGTGCTAGCAGTTGGGACGGGAGCTCCTACAATGAGCAGTACTTC.

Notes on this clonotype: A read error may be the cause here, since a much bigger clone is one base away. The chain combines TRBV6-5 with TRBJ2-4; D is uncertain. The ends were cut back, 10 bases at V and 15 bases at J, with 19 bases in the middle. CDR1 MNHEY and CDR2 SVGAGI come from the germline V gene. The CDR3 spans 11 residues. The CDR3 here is CATSSTYERYF. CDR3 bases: TGTGCCACCTCATCTACCTACGAGCGGTACTTC.

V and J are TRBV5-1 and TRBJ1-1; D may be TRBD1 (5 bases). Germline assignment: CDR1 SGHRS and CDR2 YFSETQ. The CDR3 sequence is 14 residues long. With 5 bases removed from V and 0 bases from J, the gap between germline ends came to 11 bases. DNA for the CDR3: TGCGCCAGCAGTGGGCCGGGGGTGAACACTGAAGCTTTCTTT. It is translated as CASSGPGVNTEAFF.

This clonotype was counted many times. The CDR3 DNA follows: TGCGCCAGCAGCCAAGATTCCGACAACTATGGCTACACCTTC. It translates to CASSQDSDNYGYTF. The rearrangement links TRBV4-3 to TRBJ1-2; D not resolved. This CDR3 spans 14 amino acids. Germline V CDR1 and CDR2: LGHNA, YSLEER. The V and J ends lost 0 bases and 2 bases respectively, with 7 bases between them.

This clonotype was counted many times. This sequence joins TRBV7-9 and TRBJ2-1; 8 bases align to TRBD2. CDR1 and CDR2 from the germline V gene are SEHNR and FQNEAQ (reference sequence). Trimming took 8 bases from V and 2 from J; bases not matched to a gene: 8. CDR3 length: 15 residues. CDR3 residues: CASCSDGGAYNEQFF. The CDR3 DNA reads TGTGCCAGCTGCTCGGACGGGGGGGCCTACAATGAGCAGTTCTTC.

CDR3 in DNA: TGCGCCAGCAGCAAGGACAGGGAGCAGCCCCAGCATTTT. The encoded protein is CASSKDREQPQHF. V usage is TRBV5-1 and J usage is TRBJ1-5; 8 bases agree with TRBD1. The CDR3 consists of 13 residues. After removal of 4 bases from V and 7 bases from J, the junction contained 4 bases not matched to a gene. The germline V gene encodes CDR1 SGHRS and CDR2 YFSETQ.

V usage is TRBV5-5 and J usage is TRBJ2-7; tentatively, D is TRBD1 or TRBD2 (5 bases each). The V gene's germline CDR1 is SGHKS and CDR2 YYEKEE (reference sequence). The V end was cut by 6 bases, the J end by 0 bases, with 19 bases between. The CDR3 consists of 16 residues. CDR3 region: CASNPTGTANSYEQYF. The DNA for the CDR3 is TGTGCCAGCAACCCAACCGGGACGGCGAACTCCTACGAGCAGTACTTC.

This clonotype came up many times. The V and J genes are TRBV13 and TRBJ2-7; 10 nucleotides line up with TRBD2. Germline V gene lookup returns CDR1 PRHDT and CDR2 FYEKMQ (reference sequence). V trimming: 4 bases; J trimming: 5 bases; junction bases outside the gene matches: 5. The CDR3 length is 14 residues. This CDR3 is CASSSGLAPHEQYF. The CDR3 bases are TGTGCCAGCAGCTCGGGACTAGCGCCCCACGAGCAGTACTTC.

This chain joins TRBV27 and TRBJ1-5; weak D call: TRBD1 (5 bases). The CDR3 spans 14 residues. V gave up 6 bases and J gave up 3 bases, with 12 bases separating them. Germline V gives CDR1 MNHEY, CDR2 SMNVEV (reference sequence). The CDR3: CASSSGTDNQPQHF. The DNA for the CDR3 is TGTGCCAGCAGCAGCGGGACGGACAATCAGCCCCAGCATTTT.

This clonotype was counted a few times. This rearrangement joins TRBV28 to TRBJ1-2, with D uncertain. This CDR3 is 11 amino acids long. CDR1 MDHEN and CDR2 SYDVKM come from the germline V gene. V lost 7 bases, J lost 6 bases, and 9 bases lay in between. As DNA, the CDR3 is TGTGCCAGCACCCGGGCCCATGGCTACACCTTC. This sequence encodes CASTRAHGYTF.

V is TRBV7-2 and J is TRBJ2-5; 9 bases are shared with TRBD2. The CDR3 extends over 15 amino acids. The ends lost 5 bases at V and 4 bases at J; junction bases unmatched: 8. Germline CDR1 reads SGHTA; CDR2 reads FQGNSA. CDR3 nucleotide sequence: TGTGCCAGCAGCCATAGCGGGAGAGGGGGAGAGACCCAGTACTTC. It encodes CASSHSGRGGETQYF.

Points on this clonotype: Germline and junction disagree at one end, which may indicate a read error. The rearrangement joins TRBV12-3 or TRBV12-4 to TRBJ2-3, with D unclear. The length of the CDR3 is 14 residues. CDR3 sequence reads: CASTWGRSADTQYF. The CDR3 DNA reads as TGTGCCAGCACTTGGGGAAGGAGCGCAGATACGCAGTATTTC.

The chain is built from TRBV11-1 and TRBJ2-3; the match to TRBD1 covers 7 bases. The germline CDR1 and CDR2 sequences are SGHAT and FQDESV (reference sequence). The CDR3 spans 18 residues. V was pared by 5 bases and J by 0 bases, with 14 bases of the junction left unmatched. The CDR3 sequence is CASSLRTGAAQSTDTQYF. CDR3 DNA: TGTGCCAGCAGCCTAAGAACAGGGGCAGCCCAAAGCACAGATACGCAGTATTTT.

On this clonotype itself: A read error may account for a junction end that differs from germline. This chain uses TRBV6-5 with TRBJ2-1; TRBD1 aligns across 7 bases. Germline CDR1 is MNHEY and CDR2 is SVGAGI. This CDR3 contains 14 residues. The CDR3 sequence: CASGYRTGGGEQFF. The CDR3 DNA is TGTGCCAGCGGTTACAGGACAGGTGGAGGTGAGCAGTTCTTC.

The DNA of the CDR3 is TGTGCCAGCAGCTTAAGCCACCAGAATCAGCCCCAGCATTTT. Amino acid sequence: CASSLSHQNQPQHF. The rearrangement uses TRBV7-6 and TRBJ1-5; D ambiguous. CDR3 length: 14 amino acids. Deletions cut 2 bases from V and 4 bases from J, with 9 bases between. Germline values: CDR1 SGHVS, CDR2 FNYEAQ.